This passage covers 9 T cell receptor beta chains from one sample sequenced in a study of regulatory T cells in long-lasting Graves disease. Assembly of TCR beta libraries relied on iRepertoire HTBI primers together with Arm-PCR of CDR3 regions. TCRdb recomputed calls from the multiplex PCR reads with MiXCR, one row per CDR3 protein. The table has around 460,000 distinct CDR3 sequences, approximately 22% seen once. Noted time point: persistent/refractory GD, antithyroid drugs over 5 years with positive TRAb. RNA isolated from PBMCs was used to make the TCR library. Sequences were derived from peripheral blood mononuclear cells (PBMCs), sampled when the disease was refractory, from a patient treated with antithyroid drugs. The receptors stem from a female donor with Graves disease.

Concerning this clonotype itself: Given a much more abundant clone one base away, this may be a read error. CDR3 sequence (DNA): TGTGCCAGCAGTTACTCGAGACAGAACATTGAAGCTTTCTTT. Residues: CASSYSRQNIEAFF. V gene TRBV6-2 or TRBV6-3 combines with J gene TRBJ1-1, with D possibly matching TRBD1 (5 bases). This CDR3 is built from 14 residues. Germline V gene lookup returns CDR1 MNHEY and CDR2 SVGEGT.

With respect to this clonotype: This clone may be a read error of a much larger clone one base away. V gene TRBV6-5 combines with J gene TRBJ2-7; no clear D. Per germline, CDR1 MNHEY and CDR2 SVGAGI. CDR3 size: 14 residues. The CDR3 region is CASSYSRQSCEQYF. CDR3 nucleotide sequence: TGTGCCAGCAGTTACTCTAGGCAGTCCTGCGAGCAGTACTTC.

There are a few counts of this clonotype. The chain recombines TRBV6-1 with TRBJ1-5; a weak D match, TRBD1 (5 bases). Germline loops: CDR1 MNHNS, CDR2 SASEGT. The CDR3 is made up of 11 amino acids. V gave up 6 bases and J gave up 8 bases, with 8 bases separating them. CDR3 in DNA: TGTGCCAGCAGGGACAAGGAGCCCCAGCATTTT. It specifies CASRDKEPQHF.

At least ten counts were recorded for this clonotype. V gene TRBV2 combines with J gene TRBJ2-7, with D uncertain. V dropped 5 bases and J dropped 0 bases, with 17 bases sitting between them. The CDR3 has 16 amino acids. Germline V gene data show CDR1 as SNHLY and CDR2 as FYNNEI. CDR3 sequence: CASSTSGFASSYEQYF. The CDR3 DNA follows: TGTGCCAGCAGTACCTCTGGGTTCGCGAGCTCCTACGAGCAGTACTTC.

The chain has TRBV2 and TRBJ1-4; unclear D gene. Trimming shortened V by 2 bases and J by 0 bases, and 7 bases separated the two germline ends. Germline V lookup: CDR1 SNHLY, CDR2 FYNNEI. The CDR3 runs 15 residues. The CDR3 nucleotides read TGTGCCAGCAGTGAAATGGGGACAACTAATGAAAAACTGTTTTTT. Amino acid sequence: CASSEMGTTNEKLFF. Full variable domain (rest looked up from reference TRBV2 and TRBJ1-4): EPEVTQTPSHQVTQMGQEVILRCVPISNHLYFYWYRQILGQKVEFLVSFYNNEISEKSEIFDDQFSVERPDGSNFTLKIRSTKLEDSAMYFCASSEMGTTNEKLFFGSGTQLSVL.

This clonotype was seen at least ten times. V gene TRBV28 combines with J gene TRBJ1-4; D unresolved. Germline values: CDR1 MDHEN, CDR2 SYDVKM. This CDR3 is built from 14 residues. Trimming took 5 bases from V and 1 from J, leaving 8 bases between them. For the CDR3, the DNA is TGTGCCAGCAGTCCGGGTTTAACTAATGAAAAACTGTTTTTT. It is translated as CASSPGLTNEKLFF.

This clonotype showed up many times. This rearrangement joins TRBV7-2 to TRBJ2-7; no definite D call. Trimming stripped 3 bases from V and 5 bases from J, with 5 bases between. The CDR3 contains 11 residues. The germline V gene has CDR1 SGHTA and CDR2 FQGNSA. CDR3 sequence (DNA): TGTGCCAGCAGCTTGACGGACGAGCAGTACTTC. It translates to CASSLTDEQYF.

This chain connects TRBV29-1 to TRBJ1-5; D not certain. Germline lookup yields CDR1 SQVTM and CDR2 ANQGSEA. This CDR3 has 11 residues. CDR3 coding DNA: TGCAGGGATTTCGGCTTAGGCCCCCAGCATTTT. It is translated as CRDFGLGPQHF.

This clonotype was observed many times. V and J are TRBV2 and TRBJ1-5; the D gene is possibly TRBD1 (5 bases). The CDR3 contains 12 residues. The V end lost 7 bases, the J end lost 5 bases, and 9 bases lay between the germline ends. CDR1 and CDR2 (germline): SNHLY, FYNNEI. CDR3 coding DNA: TGTGCCAGCACTGAGGGGTATCAGCCCCAGCATTTT. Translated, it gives CASTEGYQPQHF.